This TCR beta chain was documented in a study of blood T cell repertoires in COVID-19. The method was immunoSEQ multiplex PCR; TCRdb's version includes in-frame clones alone and lacks a portion of them. The data show roughly 120,000 clones, more than 80% seen once. Sequenced material: peripheral blood. This receptor was taken from a woman between 40 and 50 years old with acute or convalescent COVID-19.

This CDR3 is CASSPPNSPRSGNTIYF. The CDR3 bases are TGTGCCAGCTCACCACCTAACAGTCCCCGGTCTGGAAACACCATATATTTT. This sequence joins TRBV18 and TRBJ1-3; no firm D call. Trimming took 0 bases from V and 1 from J, leaving 13 bases between them. Per the germline V gene, CDR1 is KGHSH and CDR2 is LQKENI. This CDR3 region has 17 residues.